The clone carrying this T cell receptor beta chain has a single count. The record originates from a study of blood T cell repertoires in COVID-19. About the research overall: Samples representing acute and convalescent COVID-19 were sourced from the United States, Italy and Spain. Sources were T cells, B-cell-depleted T cells, or PBMCs; the material itself was cDNA or gDNA.

Germline V CDR1 and CDR2: MGHRA, YSYEKL. CDR3 size: 17 residues. The V gene end was trimmed by 1 base and the J gene end by 0 bases; junction bases not matched to a gene: 7. Authors' processing steps: Scientists estimated how many nucleated cells there were by amplifying reference gene primers. TCRdb's copy holds only in-frame clones and misses some; the assay was immunoSEQ multiplex PCR. That table furnishes V, J and clone size, whereas the DNA furnished D and trimming. The profile shows roughly 310,000 clones, 75% to 90% of them singletons. In Seattle, patients joined the study during active infection and were tracked longitudinally.

The receptor was isolated from a woman in her twenties or thirties with COVID-19, enrolled during active disease. The gene calls are TRBV4-1 and TRBJ1-2, with 8 bases aligning to TRBD1. Material for sequencing was peripheral blood. The CDR3 loop is CASSQVTGALANYGYTF. As DNA, the CDR3 is TGCGCCAGCAGCCAAGTGACAGGGGCGTTAGCTAACTATGGCTACACCTTC.